The 28 T cell receptor beta chains in this list originate from one sample, sequenced in a study of shared clonotypes between healthy human individuals. TCRdb's copy holds only in-frame clones and misses some; the assay was immunoSEQ multiplex PCR. Of more than 2 million clones listed, around 95% are singletons. The sequencing input was naive CD4+ T cells sorted from blood. Subset specified: CD45RA+ positively selected. All receptors come from a young man in good health.

Remarks on this clone: Distinct nucleotide sequences in the sample also encode this CDR3. V usage is TRBV2 and J usage is TRBJ1-5, with 11 positions matching TRBD1. The CDR3 sequence is 14 residues long. The ends lost 5 bases at V and 7 bases at J; junction bases unmatched: 4. In germline, CDR1 is SNHLY, CDR2 FYNNEI. The CDR3: CASSPGQGAQPQHF. CDR3 coding DNA: TGTGCCAGCAGTCCTGGACAGGGGGCACAGCCCCAGCATTTT.

A remark on this clone: The sample contains more than one DNA sequence encoding this CDR3. This rearrangement joins TRBV11-1 to TRBJ2-5; D is undetermined. V gave up 1 base and J gave up 0 bases, with 3 bases separating them. Germline V gene lookup returns CDR1 SGHAT and CDR2 FQDESV (reference sequence). The CDR3 extends over 13 amino acids. The CDR3 loop reads CASSLGYQETQYF. In DNA, the CDR3 is TGTGCCAGCAGCTTAGGGTACCAAGAGACCCAGTACTTC.

This clone occurred a few times. The rearrangement links TRBV19 to TRBJ1-6; D ambiguous. The CDR3 is made up of 15 amino acids. Germline-derived CDR1 and CDR2 are LNHDA and SQIVND (reference sequence). The germline V and J ends were trimmed by 7 bases and 5 bases, with 15 bases remaining between them. The CDR3: CASTLEHKNNSPLHF. The CDR3, as DNA: TGTGCCAGTACCCTCGAGCACAAGAATAATTCACCCCTCCACTTT.

This chain connects TRBV10-1 to TRBJ2-2, with 13 bases identical to TRBD2. From germline, CDR1 is WNHNN and CDR2 SYGVQD (reference sequence). The CDR3 totals 15 residues. J was trimmed by 5 bases and V by 9 bases; bases with no gene match: 6. The CDR3 here is CARRTSGRRTGELFF. Here the CDR3 DNA reads TGCGCCAGGCGGACTAGCGGGAGACGGACCGGGGAGCTGTTTTTT.

The V and J genes are TRBV2 and TRBJ2-1; D ambiguous. Germline CDR1 SNHLY, CDR2 FYNNEI. The CDR3 contains 12 residues. Trimming removed 5 bases from V and 5 bases from J, with 7 bases in between. The CDR3, as DNA: TGTGCCAGCAGTAAAGAGAACAATGAGCAGTTCTTC. Translation gives CASSKENNEQFF.

The rearrangement uses TRBV6-5 and TRBJ2-1; TRBD2 is a possible D gene (5 bases). The CDR3 covers 16 residues. Germline CDR1 is MNHEY and CDR2 is SVGAGI. Trimming took off 0 bases at V and 10 bases at J, with 19 bases between the two ends. The CDR3 loop reads CASSYSSGGSGWEQFF. The DNA of the CDR3 is TGTGCCAGCAGTTACTCTAGTGGCGGGTCGGGATGGGAGCAGTTCTTC.

V usage is TRBV5-1 and J usage is TRBJ2-3, with 13 bases aligning to TRBD2. V dropped 4 bases and J dropped 2; count of bases not matched to a gene: 4. The CDR3 consists of 16 residues. In germline, CDR1 is SGHRS, CDR2 YFSETQ. Here the CDR3 reads CASSPGLAGLTDTQYF. CDR3 DNA sequence: TGCGCCAGCAGCCCGGGACTAGCGGGGCTCACAGATACGCAGTATTTT.

The chain couples TRBV5-1 to TRBJ2-5; either TRBD1 or TRBD2 may supply D (5 bases each). CDR3 length: 15 residues. Between the trimmed V and J ends, which lost 4 bases and 1 base, there was a span of 14 bases. Germline assignment: CDR1 SGHRS and CDR2 YFSETQ. CDR3 in amino acids: CASSVNTGTQETQYF. The DNA of the CDR3 is TGCGCCAGCAGCGTAAATACCGGGACCCAAGAGACCCAGTACTTC.

The chain employs TRBV18 and TRBJ1-6, with D unresolved. Deletions cut 3 bases from V and 6 bases from J, with 9 bases between. Germline V gene lookup returns CDR1 KGHSH and CDR2 LQKENI. The CDR3 has 14 residues. The CDR3 region is CASSPGLINSPLHF. The CDR3, as DNA: TGTGCCAGCTCACCTGGGCTGATTAATTCACCCCTCCACTTT.

The chain carries TRBV2 and TRBJ2-5; 7 bases fit TRBD1. The CDR3 extends over 13 amino acids. Trimming removed 8 bases from V and 1 base from J; junction bases left unmatched: 4. Germline CDR1 is SNHLY and CDR2 is FYNNEI. The CDR3 reads CASCRGSQETQYF. The CDR3 region has the DNA TGTGCCAGCTGCAGGGGGTCCCAAGAGACCCAGTACTTC. Variable domain in full (rest from reference TRBV2 and TRBJ2-5): EPEVTQTPSHQVTQMGQEVILRCVPISNHLYFYWYRQILGQKVEFLVSFYNNEISEKSEIFDDQFSVERPDGSNFTLKIRSTKLEDSAMYFCASCRGSQETQYFGPGTRLLVL.

This clone occurred once. The rearrangement links TRBV5-1 to TRBJ2-7, with a tentative D call TRBD1 (6 bases). The CDR3 consists of 14 residues. Germline V lookup: CDR1 SGHRS, CDR2 YFSETQ. V was cut by 3 bases and J by 2 bases, with 12 bases left in between. CDR3 nucleotides: TGCGCCAGCAGCTATGACAGGCCTACCTACGAGCAGTACTTC. Its translation is CASSYDRPTYEQYF.

The CDR3: CASSSVGAEETQYF. For the CDR3, the DNA is TGTGCCAGCAGCTCTGTCGGGGCCGAAGAGACCCAGTACTTC. The chain couples TRBV5-4 to TRBJ2-5; D possibly uses TRBD1 or TRBD2 (5 bases each). The length of the CDR3 is 14 residues. V shed 3 bases and J shed 3 bases, with 12 bases lying between them. Germline CDR1 reads SGHNT; CDR2 reads YYREEE (reference sequence).

This rearrangement joins TRBV7-9 to TRBJ2-3; TRBD2 matches 12 bases. Trimming took 1 base from V and 3 from J; bases not matched to a gene: 8. Germline values: CDR1 SEHNR, CDR2 FQNEAQ (reference sequence). This CDR3 is built from 18 residues. CDR3 DNA: TGTGCCAGCAGCTTAGGGCTCCTAGCGGGAGGGCCGACAGATACGCAGTATTTT. Its protein is CASSLGLLAGGPTDTQYF.

V and J are TRBV6-6 and TRBJ2-5; 8 bases fit TRBD2. The J segment lost 3 bases and the V segment lost 6 bases, leaving 3 bases of the junction unmatched. The CDR3 length is 13 residues. Germline values: CDR1 MNHNY, CDR2 SVGAGI (reference sequence). The CDR3 sequence: CASSAGGEETQYF. CDR3 nucleotides: TGTGCCAGCAGCGCGGGGGGAGAAGAGACCCAGTACTTC.

The CDR3 DNA reads TGTGCCAGCGGCCGGCGGGGGCGCCCCACAGATACGCAGTATTTT. It encodes CASGRRGRPTDTQYF. The V gene is TRBV6-5, the J gene TRBJ2-3; tentative D call: TRBD2 (7 bases). The V gene lost 8 bases and the J gene lost 2 bases, with 17 bases spanning the gap. The CDR3 is 15 amino acids. Germline V gives CDR1 MNHEY, CDR2 SVGAGI.

The chain combines TRBV7-2 with TRBJ2-7; the D call may be TRBD1 or TRBD2 (5 bases each). The germline CDR1 and CDR2 sequences are SGHTA and FQGNSA. CDR3 length: 14 amino acids. The V end was cut by 7 bases, the J end by 4 bases, with 17 bases between. The CDR3 sequence: CASIPALGDYEQYF. CDR3 in DNA: TGTGCCAGCATCCCCGCCTTGGGGGATTACGAGCAGTACTTC.

This chain joins TRBV4-2 and TRBJ1-5; TRBD1 is a possible D gene (6 bases). The germline gives CDR1 LGHNA, CDR2 YNFKEQ. The CDR3 has 15 amino acids. V dropped 0 bases and J dropped 6 bases, with 12 bases sitting between them. As DNA, the CDR3 is TGTGCCAGCAGCCAAGATCCCAGGGGAGGTCAGCCCCAGCATTTT. Amino acids: CASSQDPRGGQPQHF.

Concerning this clone: Other nucleotide sequences from this sample produce the same CDR3. The rearrangement joins TRBV6-5 to TRBJ1-2, with D uncertain. The germline V and J ends were trimmed by 2 bases and 1 base, with 5 bases remaining between them. CDR1 and CDR2 from the germline V gene are MNHEY and SVGAGI. The CDR3 spans 13 residues. This CDR3 reads CASSYGLNYGYTF. The CDR3 DNA reads TGTGCCAGCAGTTACGGACTTAACTATGGCTACACCTTC.

The rearrangement links TRBV11-2 to TRBJ1-1; D perhaps matches TRBD1 (6 bases). From germline, CDR1 is SGHAT and CDR2 FQNNGV. The CDR3 extends over 15 amino acids. V dropped 0 bases and J dropped 1 base, with 9 bases sitting between them. The CDR3 nucleotides are TGTGCCAGCAGCTTAGAGGGCAGGGGGAACACTGAAGCTTTCTTT. Amino acid sequence: CASSLEGRGNTEAFF.

The rearrangement uses TRBV7-2 and TRBJ1-2; the D gene is possibly TRBD1 (6 bases). Germline-derived CDR1 and CDR2 are SGHTA and FQGNSA. V lost 1 base to trimming and J lost 4 bases, with 13 bases between them. The CDR3 length is 15 residues. CDR3: CASSLGQGPGYGYTF. CDR3 coding DNA: TGTGCCAGCAGCTTAGGTCAGGGGCCTGGCTATGGCTACACCTTC.

The V and J genes are TRBV10-3 and TRBJ1-2; 10 bases are a match to TRBD1. The germline gives CDR1 ENHRY, CDR2 SYGVKD. The CDR3 spans 15 residues. With V trimmed by 5 bases and J by 3 bases, 6 bases remained unmatched. The CDR3 DNA follows: TGTGCCATCAGTCCCGGGACAGGGGATGACTATGGCTACACCTTC. As protein: CAISPGTGDDYGYTF.

A note on this clone: In the same sample, other DNA sequences code for this CDR3. The chain links TRBV19 to TRBJ2-5; D might be TRBD1 (5 bases). V lost 6 bases to trimming and J lost 5 bases, with 13 bases between them. Germline CDR1 and CDR2: LNHDA and SQIVND (reference sequence). The CDR3 spans 13 residues. The DNA for the CDR3 is TGTGCCAGTAGACCCGCGCCAGGGGAGACCCAGTACTTC. Translation: CASRPAPGETQYF.

The rearrangement links TRBV11-3 to TRBJ1-1; D gene uncertain. This CDR3 region has 15 residues. Per germline, CDR1 SGHNT and CDR2 YENEEA. Trimming took off 0 bases at V and 0 bases at J, with 8 bases between the two ends. The CDR3 DNA is TGTGCCAGCAGCTTAGAGGGCAGGTTGAACACTGAAGCTTTCTTT. Protein product: CASSLEGRLNTEAFF.

Of note for this clone: This sample also contains other DNA sequences that code for the same CDR3. This sequence joins TRBV5-1 and TRBJ2-3; D possibly uses TRBD1 or TRBD2 (5 bases each). The CDR3 is 14 residues long. CDR1 is SGHRS and CDR2 is YFSETQ in the germline V gene. Trimming cost V 3 bases and J 6 bases, with 14 bases left between them. The DNA for the CDR3 is TGCGCCAGCAGCTCCGGGACCTCTGTGGATACGCAGTATTTT. Translated, it gives CASSSGTSVDTQYF.

Note on this clone: At the DNA level, this CDR3 is encoded by other sequences in the same sample as well. The chain links TRBV6-5 to TRBJ1-5; D not resolved. This CDR3 is 12 amino acids long. Germline V gives CDR1 MNHEY, CDR2 SVGAGI. With 4 bases removed from V and 7 bases from J, the gap between germline ends came to 8 bases. The CDR3 sequence is CASSSPGQPQHF. CDR3 in DNA: TGTGCCAGCAGTTCCCCGGGGCAGCCCCAGCATTTT.

Details on this clone: Other nucleotide sequences from this sample produce the same CDR3. This sequence joins TRBV4-2 and TRBJ1-4; D remains ambiguous. CDR1 and CDR2 from the germline V gene are LGHNA and YNFKEQ. The length of the CDR3 is 14 residues. V lost 1 base to trimming and J lost 7 bases, with 10 bases between them. CDR3 nucleotides: TGTGCCAGCAGCCAAGGTGGTACGGGTGAAAAACTGTTTTTT. This translates into CASSQGGTGEKLFF.

This sequence joins TRBV11-2 and TRBJ1-1, with D tentatively TRBD1 (5 bases). V dropped 5 bases and J dropped 6 bases, with 16 bases sitting between them. Germline-derived CDR1 and CDR2 are SGHAT and FQNNGV. The CDR3 runs 14 residues. The CDR3 loop is CASSPPRDFAEAFF. In DNA, the CDR3 is TGTGCCAGCAGCCCGCCCCGGGACTTCGCTGAAGCTTTCTTT.

CDR3 in amino acids: CASSVTPDTEAFF. CDR3 nucleotide sequence: TGTGCCAGCAGCGTAACCCCCGACACTGAAGCTTTCTTT. The rearrangement links TRBV9 to TRBJ1-1; no reliable D call. The germline gives CDR1 SGDLS, CDR2 YYNGEE. Trimming shortened V by 1 base and J by 3 bases, and 7 bases separated the two germline ends. The CDR3 covers 13 residues.